This T cell receptor (beta chain) was recovered during a study of CXCR3-negative and CXCR3-positive naive CD8 T cells. With respect to this clonotype: The antigen is not known.

All TRB cDNA libraries came from 5' RACE performed with UMI labels. TCRdb reprocessed the 5' RACE reads and keeps a single row for each CDR3 protein, giving no DNA. The sample has approximately 38,000 distinct CDR3 sequences; the top ten hold 7% to 8%. Study-level findings and limits: The study found that naive CXCR3-negative and CXCR3-positive cells shared TRBV-TRBJ usage, while memory cells differed.

The germline gives CDR1 SGHTA, CDR2 FQGNSA. The CDR3 length is 18 residues. The sample was memory CD8+ T cells from blood. The chain combines TRBV7-2 with TRBJ1-4. This clonotype originated in a human donor in good health. Some clones in this sample may be carry-over from other donors' samples. The CDR3: CASSSPGLGIPTNEKLFF.